Following are 16 T cell receptor beta chains from one sample sequenced in a study of blood T cells in healthy people across ages. Sample-barcoded 5' priming and a J-beta primer mix drove a second PCR of about 7 to 12 cycles. TCRdb passed the 5' RACE reads through MiXCR, listing each CDR3 protein once. The sample carries over 750,000 distinct CDR3 sequences, around 25% recorded once. This sample was also put to use in a study of T cells of mothers and their children.

Sequenced input: blood. These receptors were collected from a boy aged 5-17 years in good health.

This clonotype was seen only a few times. The rearrangement uses TRBV11-2 and TRBJ2-7, with 9 bases aligning to TRBD2. The CDR3 length is 14 residues. Germline assignment: CDR1 SGHAT and CDR2 FQNNGV. Trimming removed 0 bases from V and 6 bases from J; junction bases left unmatched: 3. This CDR3 is CASSLEAGGLEQYF. DNA for the CDR3: TGTGCCAGCAGCTTAGAGGCGGGGGGGCTCGAGCAGTACTTC.

The rearrangement uses TRBV6-2 or TRBV6-3 and TRBJ2-4; TRBD2 is a possible D gene (6 bases). The CDR3 length is 15 residues. The germline V and J ends were trimmed by 0 bases and 9 bases, with 15 bases remaining between them. In germline, CDR1 is MNHEY, CDR2 SVGEGT. The CDR3 region has the DNA TGTGCCAGCAGTTACTCTGGAGGGGTCCCTGGCATTCAGTACTTC. Translated: CASSYSGGVPGIQYF.

This clonotype was counted a few times. This chain connects TRBV7-2 to TRBJ1-4, with unresolved D. The CDR3 runs 15 residues. The germline V gene has CDR1 SGHTA and CDR2 FQGNSA. V was trimmed by 2 bases and J by 2 bases, leaving 9 bases between them. CDR3: CASSLSPSTNEKLFF. DNA of the CDR3: TGTGCCAGCAGCTTATCTCCGTCTACTAATGAAAAACTGTTTTTT.

This chain joins TRBV5-6 and TRBJ2-2; D may be TRBD2 (5 bases). With 2 bases removed from V and 1 base from J, the gap between germline ends came to 9 bases. CDR1 and CDR2 (germline): SGHDT, YYEEEE. The length of the CDR3 is 15 residues. CDR3 sequence: CASSFIAGNTGELFF. The CDR3, as DNA: TGTGCCAGCAGCTTCATTGCGGGGAACACCGGGGAGCTGTTTTTT.

About this clonotype itself: Compared with germline, one end of the junction differs, possibly owing to a read error. V gene TRBV20-1 combines with J gene TRBJ2-3, with TRBD2 matching 8 bases. The CDR3 totals 14 residues. Germline loops: CDR1 DFQATT, CDR2 SNEGSKA (reference sequence). CDR3 nucleotides: TGCAGTGCTGATCAAAGCGGGAGCAGAGATACGCAGTATTTT. Amino acids: CSADQSGSRDTQYF.

There are a few counts of this clonotype. The chain employs TRBV29-1 and TRBJ2-5, with 10 nucleotides matching TRBD2. TRBJ2-1 explains the end of the DNA better; the J call may be wrong. The CDR3 length is 14 residues. CDR1 is SQVTM and CDR2 is ANQGSEA in the germline V gene. The CDR3 is CSVEGRLAGGEQFF. The CDR3 DNA follows: TGCAGCGTTGAAGGGAGACTAGCGGGTGGAGAGCAGTTCTTC.

The rearrangement links TRBV19 to TRBJ1-2; no firm D call. V dropped 3 bases and J dropped 4 bases, with 9 bases sitting between them. Looked up from germline, CDR1 is LNHDA and CDR2 is SQIVND (reference sequence). The CDR3 spans 13 residues. CDR3 in amino acids: CASSIGGSYGYTF. CDR3 nucleotide sequence: TGTGCCAGTAGTATCGGAGGATCCTATGGCTACACCTTC.

In its sample, this clonotype was seen once. The chain employs TRBV14 and TRBJ1-2, with D unresolved. The V and J ends lost 1 base and 8 bases respectively, with 11 bases between them. This CDR3 has 13 residues. The germline gives CDR1 SGHDN, CDR2 FVKESK. CDR3 nucleotides: TGTGCCAGCAGCCAAGCTGGGGTGACAGGCTACACCTTC. This translates into CASSQAGVTGYTF.

V gene TRBV4-2 combines with J gene TRBJ1-2; D might be TRBD1 (6 bases). CDR1 and CDR2 from the germline V gene are LGHNA and YNFKEQ. The CDR3 length is 17 residues. V dropped 1 base and J dropped 3 bases, with 18 bases sitting between them. The DNA for the CDR3 is TGTGCCAGCAGCCAAGGCGGGACAACGGGGGGCGACTATGGCTACACCTTC. As protein: CASSQGGTTGGDYGYTF.

This clonotype occurred many times. The chain joins TRBV29-1 to TRBJ2-5; TRBD1 is a possible D gene (5 bases). Germline V gives CDR1 SQVTM, CDR2 ANQGSEA. The germline V and J ends were trimmed by 6 bases and 7 bases, with 12 bases remaining between them. The CDR3 is 11 amino acids. The CDR3 region has the DNA TGCAGCGTGGCCAGGGTTGGGACCCAGTACTTC. It yields the protein CSVARVGTQYF.

This chain connects TRBV14 to TRBJ2-3; a possible D gene is TRBD2 (5 bases). V was trimmed by 7 bases and J by 8 bases, leaving 13 bases between them. The CDR3 is 12 amino acids. Germline V gene data show CDR1 as SGHDN and CDR2 as FVKESK. The CDR3 DNA sequence: TGTGCCAGCACTGGACTCCTGGGTACGCAGTATTTT. It encodes CASTGLLGTQYF.

This clonotype turned up a few times. The gene calls are TRBV28 and TRBJ2-5; 9 nucleotides line up with TRBD1. From germline, CDR1 is MDHEN and CDR2 SYDVKM. This CDR3 has 17 residues. The junction had 12 bases not matched to a gene; V was cut back by 6 bases and J by 1 base. CDR3 in amino acids: CASSSAGTGIFQETQYF. In DNA form, the CDR3 reads TGTGCCAGCAGCTCGGCCGGGACAGGGATTTTCCAAGAGACCCAGTACTTC.

This clonotype was picked up a small number of times. The V and J genes are TRBV6-5 and TRBJ1-4, with D maybe TRBD1 (5 bases). Trimming stripped 6 bases from V and 7 bases from J, with 18 bases between. The CDR3 is 15 residues long. Germline V gives CDR1 MNHEY, CDR2 SVGAGI. Here the CDR3 reads CASSHGQGALEKLFF. CDR3 DNA: TGTGCCAGCAGCCACGGCCAGGGCGCTCTTGAAAAACTGTTTTTT.

This chain links TRBV29-1 with TRBJ1-4; D not resolved. V lost 0 bases and J lost 0, with 14 bases in between. The CDR3 has 17 residues. CDR1 and CDR2 (germline): SQVTM, ANQGSEA. In DNA, the CDR3 is TGCAGCGTTGAAGAGTCTCCGCTTTCCGCAACTAATGAAAAACTGTTTTTT. Translated: CSVEESPLSATNEKLFF.

This clonotype was found a few times. This chain links TRBV28 with TRBJ2-5; D remains unclear. The DNA end is more similar to TRBJ2-7, so the J call may be wrong. Germline CDR1 MDHEN, CDR2 SYDVKM. CDR3 size: 14 residues. The CDR3 loop is CASSFGLSTYEQYF. DNA of the CDR3: TGTGCCAGCAGTTTTGGTCTATCGACCTACGAGCAGTACTTC.

This clonotype was seen only a few times. V usage is TRBV3-1 and J usage is TRBJ2-2; no reliable D call. V gave up 5 bases and J gave up 6 bases, with 16 bases separating them. The germline V gene encodes CDR1 LGHDT and CDR2 YNNKEL (reference sequence). CDR3 length: 15 amino acids. CDR3 DNA sequence: TGTGCCAGCAGCGTTTCACAAGGACCGGCCGGGGAGCTGTTTTTT. As protein: CASSVSQGPAGELFF.